This TCR beta chain was identified in a study of blood T cell repertoires in COVID-19 (dated by TCRdb to the early 2020s). Background on the whole study: Samples from collaborators originated in the United States, Italy and Spain and spanned both the acute and convalescent phases of COVID-19. The prospective study material was composed of cDNA or gDNA derived from T cells, B-cell-depleted T cells, or PBMCs. The dataset comprised deeply sampled blood TCRbeta repertoires from subjects exposed to, actively infected with, or recovered from COVID-19. A freely available public database, intended as a resource for researchers studying the immune response to SARS-CoV-2, is where the repertoires were released. Samples were obtained from the ongoing ImmuneRACE study (first 160 participants) and from 1,254 subjects provided by 6 global collaborators. The sample metadata nearly always contained a de-identified subject ID, COVID-19 status, age in years and sex. Where available, HLA class I and class II types were taken from metadata supplied by the sample provider and were not determined by assay-based typing. What the authors observed across the whole study: The quantity of clinical and demographic metadata differed by source and by participant and was supplied without curation.

The cysteine opens and the phenylalanine closes a CDR3 of 14 amino acids. The retained sequence is limited to the CDR3, 42 bases, with the frame set at the first base. V is trimmed back by 3 bases and J by 6 bases, and the junction contains 4 bases that no gene match accounts for. CDR1 and CDR2 are read off the germline V gene as SGHDN and FVKESK. The collaborating institutions used their own protocols to collect whole blood in K2EDTA tubes. For TCRbeta analysis, collaborators shipped samples as frozen whole blood, isolated PBMCs, or DNA extracted from either of those sample types. The immunoSEQ Assay, a bias-controlled multiplex PCR, was used to amplify TCRbeta CDR3 regions from genomic DNA. The authors' pipeline ran thus. Within the assay, amplification of reference gene primers was used to estimate how many nucleated cells each sample contained. To quantify the absolute abundance of each unique TCRbeta CDR3 rearrangement, sequence reads were collapsed and filtered. Productive Simpson clonality was computed per sample as the square root of Simpson's diversity index over productive rearrangements. TCRdb stores this immuneACCESS table with in-frame sequences only. Part of the clones is absent; in the studies checked, under half of the shortfall reflects unresolved V genes, and no reason is known for the rest. The D gene and trimming were derived from the DNA, and the V and J assignments and clone size from that table. For this sample the table gives tens of thousands of clones, of which approximately 91% were detected only once. The top ten constitute around 13% of the sample.

Worth noting for this clone: What this receptor recognizes is not known. Base qualities are not recorded, but no much larger clone differs from it by a single base.

The sample comprised peripheral blood. The rearranged segments are TRBV14 and TRBJ1-2; TRBD1 agrees with 10 junctional bases. The source is a human donor with active COVID-19. The donor label of this sample is uncertain. The CDR3 loop reads CASSQQDRGDGYTF. The DNA sequence follows: TGTGCCAGCAGCCAGCAGGACAGGGGGGATGGCTACACCTTC.